The next 4 T cell receptor beta chains were all read from a single sample in a study of T cell repertoires in cytomegalovirus infection. No antigen has been identified for these receptors. TCRdb reprocessed the reads with MiXCR, giving one entry per CDR3 protein. The sample has approximately 1,000,000 distinct CDR3 sequences, less than 35% seen once; the top ten hold more than 12%. The material sequenced was cultured CD8+ T cells from PBMCs, taken from culture after CMV antigen stimulation. The receptor set was obtained from a human donor in good health (CMV status not recorded). Some clones in this sample may be carry-over from other donors' samples.

This sequence joins TRBV6-5 and TRBJ1-1, with D maybe TRBD1 (5 bases). Germline V lookup: CDR1 MNHEY, CDR2 SVGAGI. V lost 2 bases and J 2 bases, leaving 15 bases between the germline ends. This CDR3 contains 16 residues. The DNA for the CDR3 is TGTGCCAGCAGTTACATAGCCGGGACTGAAAACACTGAAGCTTTCTTT. Its protein is CASSYIAGTENTEAFF.

The table lists this clonotype with a few counts. J is TRBJ2-5 and V is TRBV6-5, with 9 bases matching TRBD2. V was clipped by 0 bases and J by 1 base; unmatched bases: 9. This CDR3 contains 18 residues. Looked up from germline, CDR1 is MNHEY and CDR2 is SVGAGI. CDR3 DNA: TGTGCCAGCAGTTACTCTTTTTTGAGCGGGGGGCCCCAAGAGACCCAGTACTTC. Translated, it gives CASSYSFLSGGPQETQYF.

This clonotype came up once. This chain joins TRBV29-1 and TRBJ1-5; a possible D gene is TRBD1 (5 bases). Trimming took off 2 bases at V and 6 bases at J, with 11 bases between the two ends. Germline V lookup: CDR1 SQVTM, CDR2 ANQGSEA. CDR3 size: 13 residues. The CDR3 is CSVEQGFGQPQHF. Here the CDR3 DNA reads TGCAGCGTTGAACAGGGTTTCGGTCAGCCCCAGCATTTT.

The chain carries TRBV6-2 or TRBV6-3 and TRBJ2-2; D gene unclear. Germline-derived CDR1 and CDR2 are MNHEY and SVGEGT. V gave up 6 bases and J gave up 3 bases, with 8 bases separating them. CDR3 length: 13 residues. The CDR3 DNA follows: TGTGCCAGCAGCCCCGCCTACACCGGGGAGCTGTTTTTT. It yields the protein CASSPAYTGELFF.